The clone carrying this T cell receptor beta chain came up many times. Germline V CDR1 and CDR2: SGHRS, YFSETQ. The CDR3 length is 15 residues. V was cut by 5 bases and J by 0 bases, with 13 bases left in between. The use of a sample-barcoded 5' primer and a J-beta primer mix characterized a second PCR of roughly 7 to 11 cycles. TCRdb itself ran the 5' RACE reads through MiXCR, one entry per CDR3 protein. The sample consists of some 640,000 distinct CDR3 sequences, roughly 50% of them appearing once. This record belongs to a study of blood T cells in healthy people across ages. The source is an older woman in good health. J is TRBJ2-3 and V is TRBV5-1; D not resolved. Sequenced input: blood. The CDR3 DNA reads as TGCGCCAGCAGTTCCTCCGGTCATAGCACAGATACGCAGTATTTT. Residues: CASSSSGHSTDTQYF.